This TCR beta chain was sequenced for a study of OX40 agonist ivuxolimab in advanced cancers. About the investigation overall: The costimulatory receptor OX40 (CD134) was targeted by ivuxolimab, a fully human IgG2 agonistic monoclonal antibody. Intravenous ivuxolimab was administered to patients every 2 weeks at six dose levels: 0.01, 0.1, 0.3, 1.5, 3 and 10 mg/kg. Of the roughly 51 patients in dose escalation, some 20 had hepatocellular carcinoma, some 15 had melanoma, 9 had renal cell carcinoma and 9 had head and neck cancer. A male proportion of nearly 85% and a mean age of roughly 58 years, ranging from 23 to 79, were recorded for the dose-escalation cohort. Prior anti-PD-1, anti-PD-L1 or anti-CTLA-4 therapy was permitted, and 40% of dose-escalation patients had received checkpoint inhibitors. Partial responses occurred in three dose-escalation patients, of whom one had hepatocellular carcinoma and two had cutaneous melanoma. Peripheral TCRbeta sequencing aimed to test whether ivuxolimab altered TCR sequence diversity and caused clonal T-cell expansion. The monotherapy dose-escalation portion (N of about 52 patients) of the phase I ivuxolimab trial is reported in the paper.

To sequence the TCRbeta CDR3 region, genomic DNA was isolated from the sorted cells. TCRbeta CDR3 regions were sequenced using the immunoSEQ Assay. As stored in TCRdb, this immuneACCESS dataset retains in-frame rearrangements with V and J assigned. A fraction of the clones does not appear; measured against another copy, unresolved V genes explain less than half of the discrepancy, and the remainder lacks a known reason. The sample table shows about 53,000 clones, and approximately 80% are seen once. The ten largest make up about 1.6% of the sample. General conclusions and limits of the study: At doses from 0.1 to 3.0 mg/kg, clonal expansion was seen in both CD4+ and CD8+ blood T cells between baseline and week 6. Partial responders in the 0.1-3.0 mg/kg groups had among the lowest normalized peripheral clonal expansion, especially among CD8+ T cells. The antigen specificity of the clonally expanded peripheral T cells was not determined. Low levels of normalized T-cell clonal expansion were also seen in some nonresponding patients. On average, CD8+ T cells showed more expanded clones than CD4+ T cells after ivuxolimab.

V was cut back by 3 bases and J by 1 base, leaving a gap of 6 bases between them. The CDR3 numbers 14 residues from cysteine through phenylalanine. Only the CDR3 DNA is retained, 42 bases long and in frame from the first base. From a lookup of the germline V gene (reference sequence), CDR1 and CDR2 are MNHEY and SMNVEV. Patients with a history of autoimmune disease or receiving systemic immunosuppression were excluded from the trial. Peripheral blood for TCR sequencing was drawn from every dose cohort at baseline, at cycle 4 day 1 and at cycle 7 day 1. Samples were obtained from an open-label, multicenter, first-in-human phase I dose-escalation trial of ivuxolimab. The trial enrolled adults with locally advanced or metastatic head and neck squamous cell, hepatocellular, melanoma or renal cell carcinoma. Before TCR sequencing, CD4+ T cells and CD8+ T cells from peripheral blood were sorted into separate populations.

To note about this clone: What antigen it recognizes has not been identified. Base qualities are missing; no much larger clone stands one base away.

Source: CD4+ or CD8+ T cells sorted from blood, taken in a trial of the OX40 agonist ivuxolimab. The TCR sequence derives from an adult with an advanced solid tumor such as melanoma, head and neck, liver or kidney cancer. The chain employs TRBV27 and TRBJ2-2, with the D gene uncertain. The DNA sequence is as follows: TGTGCCAGCAGTTTCAGGCGGAACACCGGGGAGCTGTTTTTT. It codes for CASSFRRNTGELFF.